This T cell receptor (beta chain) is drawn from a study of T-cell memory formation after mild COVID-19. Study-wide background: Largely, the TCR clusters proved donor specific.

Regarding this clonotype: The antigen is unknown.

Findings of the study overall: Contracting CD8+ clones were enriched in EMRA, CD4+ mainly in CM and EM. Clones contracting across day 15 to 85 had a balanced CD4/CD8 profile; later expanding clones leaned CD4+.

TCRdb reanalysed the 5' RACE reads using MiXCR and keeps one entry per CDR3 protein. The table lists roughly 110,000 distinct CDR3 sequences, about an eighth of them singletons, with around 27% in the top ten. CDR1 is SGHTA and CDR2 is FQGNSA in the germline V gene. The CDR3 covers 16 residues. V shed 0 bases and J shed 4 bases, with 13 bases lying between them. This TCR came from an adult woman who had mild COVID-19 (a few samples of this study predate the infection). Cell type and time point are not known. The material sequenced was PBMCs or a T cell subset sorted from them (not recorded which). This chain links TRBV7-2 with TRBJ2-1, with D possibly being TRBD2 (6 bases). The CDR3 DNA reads TGTGCCAGCAGCTTAGCTTTCGGCGGGGTTTACAATGAGCAGTTCTTC. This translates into CASSLAFGGVYNEQFF.